Following are 5 T cell receptor beta chains from one sample sequenced in a study of blood T cell repertoires in COVID-19 (dated by TCRdb to between 2020 and 2021). Receptor libraries were prepared by the immunoSEQ multiplex PCR assay. TCRdb took over this immuneACCESS table, retaining in-frame rearrangements with V and J assigned. Such tables are incomplete; in checked studies, under half of the missing clones stem from an unresolved V gene, and the remainder is unexplained. This sample is represented by some 20,000 clones; 85% to 90% of them were singletons. Approximately 3.8% of the sample belongs to the ten largest clones. The sequenced material came from peripheral blood. Every receptor here comes from a man aged 50-60 years with active COVID-19.

V gene TRBV5-1 combines with J gene TRBJ2-2, with 7 nucleotides matching TRBD1. Germline loops: CDR1 SGHRS, CDR2 YFSETQ. CDR3 length equals 16 residues. V shed 1 base and J 3 bases; nucleotides not matched to a gene: 6. This chain's CDR3 is CASSLLAGGDTGELFF. In DNA form, the CDR3 reads TGCGCCAGCAGCTTGTTGGCAGGGGGAGACACCGGGGAGCTGTTTTTT.

This chain connects TRBV9 to TRBJ2-2; 15 bases are a match to TRBD2. CDR3 length: 15 residues. V trimming: 3 bases; J trimming: 7 bases; junction bases outside the gene matches: 1. Germline loops: CDR1 SGDLS, CDR2 YYNGEE. Here the CDR3 reads CASSEGLAGGGELFF. CDR3 coding DNA: TGTGCCAGCAGCGAGGGACTAGCGGGGGGCGGGGAGCTGTTTTTT.

The chain couples TRBV2 to TRBJ2-7; 7 nucleotides line up with TRBD2. The CDR3 contains 14 residues. Germline-derived CDR1 and CDR2 are SNHLY and FYNNEI. The trim removed 6 bases at V and 5 bases at J, leaving 10 bases unmatched. The chain's CDR3 is CASRQGGGPHEQYF. The CDR3 DNA sequence: TGTGCCAGCAGGCAGGGCGGGGGACCGCACGAGCAGTACTTC.

The chain joins TRBV4-1 to TRBJ1-2, with TRBD1 matching over 10 bases. J lost 8 bases, V lost 4 bases, and 7 bases had no gene match. Germline assignment: CDR1 MGHRA and CDR2 YSYEKL. CDR3 size: 14 residues. The CDR3 loop is CASSPMTGGRGYTF. As DNA, the CDR3 is TGCGCCAGCAGCCCAATGACAGGGGGCCGGGGCTACACCTTC.

This rearrangement joins TRBV30 to TRBJ1-4; 7 positions match TRBD1. J gave up 7 bases and V 0 bases, and 8 bases lay outside the gene matches. Germline V gives CDR1 GTSNPN, CDR2 SVGIG (reference sequence). The CDR3 runs to 15 residues. The DNA for the CDR3 is TGTGCCTGGAGTGTGGGAGACAGGGTATCTGAAAAACTGTTTTTT. It specifies CAWSVGDRVSEKLFF.